This T cell receptor beta chain derives from a study of blood T cell repertoires in COVID-19. Across the whole study: There were acute and convalescent COVID-19 samples, and they came from the United States, Italy and Spain.

Per the study methods: Estimation of nucleated cell counts relied on the amplification of reference gene primers. Clones were sequenced by immunoSEQ multiplex PCR, and TCRdb holds only the in-frame ones, with some missing. V and J calls and clone size are given by that table; D and trimming were obtained from the DNA. Of 84,000 or so clones detected, roughly 80% appear once; the ten largest clones hold approximately 10%. The sequencing sample was made of peripheral blood. The source is a man in his 70s with acute or convalescent COVID-19.

CDR3 region: CASRWGQMSSYNEQFF. The CDR3 bases are TGTGCCAGCAGATGGGGACAGATGAGCTCCTACAATGAGCAGTTCTTC. The V and J genes are TRBV2 and TRBJ2-1; 7 positions match TRBD1. Germline V CDR1 and CDR2: SNHLY, FYNNEI. V shed 6 bases, J shed 0 bases, and the junction held 8 bases outside the gene matches. This CDR3 contains 16 residues.